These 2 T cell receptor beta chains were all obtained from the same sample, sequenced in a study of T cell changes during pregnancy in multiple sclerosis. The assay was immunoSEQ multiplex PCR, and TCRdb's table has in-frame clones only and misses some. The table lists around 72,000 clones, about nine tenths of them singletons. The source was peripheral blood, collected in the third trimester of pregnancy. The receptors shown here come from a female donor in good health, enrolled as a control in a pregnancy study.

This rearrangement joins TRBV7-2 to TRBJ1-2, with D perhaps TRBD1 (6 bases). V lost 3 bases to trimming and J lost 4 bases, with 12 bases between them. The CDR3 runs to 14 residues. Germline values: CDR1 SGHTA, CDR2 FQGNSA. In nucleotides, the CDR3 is TGTGCCAGCAGCTTCCCAGGGGTTGTCTATGGCTACACCTTC. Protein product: CASSFPGVVYGYTF.

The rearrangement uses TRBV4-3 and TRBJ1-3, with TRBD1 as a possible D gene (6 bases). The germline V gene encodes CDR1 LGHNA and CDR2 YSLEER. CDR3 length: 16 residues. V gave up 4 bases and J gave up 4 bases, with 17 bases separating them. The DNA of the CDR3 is TGCGCCAGCAGCCGGGCGGTACAGGGACCCGGAAACACCATATATTTT. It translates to CASSRAVQGPGNTIYF.